This TCR beta chain came from a study of shared clonotypes between healthy human individuals. Study in general: Donors were a couple of women and a few men aged 18 to 49. For every donor, three CD4 naive, three CD4 memory, two CD8 naive and one CD8 memory plates were used.

On this clone itself: Other DNA sequences of this sample code for an identical CDR3.

Per the authors' pipeline: Filtering of immunoSEQ junctional sequences could not match full-length read filtering. Clones were read by immunoSEQ multiplex PCR, and TCRdb kept only the in-frame ones, dropping some. The D gene and trimming were derived from the DNA, and the V and J assignments and clone size from that table. The profile shows roughly 1.5 million clones, around 98% of them singletons. The length of the CDR3 is 12 residues. Trimming took off 2 bases at V and 3 bases at J, with 5 bases between the two ends. CDR1 and CDR2 from the germline V gene are ENHRY and SYGVKD. The sample comprised naive CD4+ T cells sorted from blood. Regarding subset: CD45RA+ positively selected. This sequence joins TRBV10-3 and TRBJ2-7; D is perhaps TRBD1 or TRBD2 (5 bases each). The TCR comes from a young man in good health. CDR3 region: CAISEGGYEQYF. Here the CDR3 DNA reads TGTGCCATCAGTGAGGGGGGCTACGAGCAGTACTTC.